These T cell receptor beta chains were read from a single sample in a study of CD8 T cells in ankylosing spondylitis. Via MiXCR, TCRdb re-called the 5' RACE reads, giving one row per CDR3 protein. This repertoire shows 450,000 or so distinct CDR3 sequences, roughly 27% found once; its top ten account for 0.85% to 1%. Sequenced material: blood, either unsorted or a sorted T cell fraction (not recorded which). The receptor set was obtained from a male donor with ankylosing spondylitis. Each CDR3 is given with its conserved first and last residue. A D gene is named only where the DNA matches it firmly. Part of the rows lack a size; the others show once, few, many or a class for expanded clones.

d_call,v_call,j_call,clone_size,cdr3_nt,cdr3_aa
TRBD1,TRBV20-1,TRBJ2-1,-,TGCAGTGCTACCCCGACAGGGGATGAGCAGTTCTTC,CSATPTGDEQFF
-,TRBV12-3/TRBV12-4,TRBJ2-3,-,TGTGCCAGCAGTCCACGACAGGGAGGCCCAGATACGCAGTATTTT,CASSPRQGGPDTQYF
TRBD1,TRBV20-1,TRBJ1-5,-,TGCAGTGCTAGCTCCGGGACAGGGCTCAATCAGCCCCAGCATTTT,CSASSGTGLNQPQHF
TRBD2,TRBV19,TRBJ2-1,-,TGTGCCAGTAGTATATGGCTAGCGGACAATGAGCAGTTCTTC,CASSIWLADNEQFF
-,TRBV12-3/TRBV12-4,TRBJ1-2,-,TGTGCCAGCAGTCCGGGACATTGGGGCTACACCTTC,CASSPGHWGYTF
-,TRBV11-2,TRBJ1-1,few,TGTGCCAGCGCAATCAGGGGCGGGAACACTGAAGCTTTCTTT,CASAIRGGNTEAFF
-,TRBV4-2,TRBJ2-1,-,TGTGCCAGCAGCCAAGTTCCCTCTAATGAGCAGTTCTTC,CASSQVPSNEQFF
-,TRBV13,TRBJ1-2,-,TGTGCCAGCAGCTTAGAGGGGTTGGGCTACACCTTC,CASSLEGLGYTF
TRBD1,TRBV12-3/TRBV12-4,TRBJ1-2,-,TGTGCCAGCAGACGCGGGACAGGAGAATATGGCTACACCTTC,CASRRGTGEYGYTF
-,TRBV3-1,TRBJ1-5,few,TGTGCCAGCAGCCAAGGGGCAGGGAGCAAGCAGCCCCAGCATTTT,CASSQGAGSKQPQHF
TRBD2,TRBV20-1,TRBJ2-1,-,TGCAGTGCTAGAGTTTTGGGGGCCGGGACTAGCCGATACAATAAGCAGTTCTTC,CSARVLGAGTSRYNKQFF
-,TRBV20-1,TRBJ1-3,-,TGCAGTGCTAGCCGGGACACCGGATACTCTGAAAACACCATATATTTT,CSASRDTGYSENTIYF
TRBD1,TRBV6-5,TRBJ1-2,-,TGTGCCAGCAGTTGCGCGGGGCAGGGGGATGGCTACACCTTC,CASSCAGQGDGYTF
-,TRBV2,TRBJ1-1,-,TGTGCCAGCGTCCGGGAGGGGGGCACTGAAGCTTTCTTT,CASVREGGTEAFF
-,TRBV7-2,TRBJ2-1,few,TGTGCCAGCAGCTTAAGAACCCTCCGCGAAAATGAGCAGTTCTTC,CASSLRTLRENEQFF
-,TRBV3-1,TRBJ1-1,-,TGTGCCAGCAGCCATTCGGGAGGGGGTGAAGCTTTCTTT,CASSHSGGGEAFF
-,TRBV5-1,TRBJ2-7,-,TGCGCCAGCAGCTTGGCGGTGGGGACACACGAGCAGTACTTC,CASSLAVGTHEQYF
TRBD1,TRBV11-2,TRBJ2-3,many,TGTGCCAGCAGCGTACAGGGGAGCACAGATACGCAGTATTTT,CASSVQGSTDTQYF
-,TRBV7-2,TRBJ1-5,-,TGTGCCAGCAGCTCATTCCGTGACTACCAGCATTTT,CASSSFRDYQHF
-,TRBV10-3,TRBJ2-4,few,TGTGCCATTTCGACGGAGGTTGGGGGCATTCAGTACTTC,CAISTEVGGIQYF
TRBD2,TRBV7-4,TRBJ2-3,-,TGTGCCAGCAGCTTATTATTCACTAGCGGGCCCCTCACAGATACGCAGTATTTT,CASSLLFTSGPLTDTQYF
TRBD2,TRBV4-1,TRBJ2-2,-,TGCGCCAGCAGCCAAGAATGGGGACTAGCGGGAGGGGGAACCGGGGAGCTGTTTTTT,CASSQEWGLAGGGTGELFF
-,TRBV3-1,TRBJ1-2,few,TGTGCCAGCAGCCTAACACCTACCTATGGCTACACCTTC,CASSLTPTYGYTF
-,TRBV18,TRBJ1-4,few,TGTGCCAGCTCAAGAGACGGGCCACTGTTTTTT,CASSRDGPLFF
TRBD1,TRBV12-3/TRBV12-4,TRBJ2-1,few,TGTGCCAGCAGCCGCAATACAGGGGGTGAGCAGTTCTTC,CASSRNTGGEQFF
-,TRBV19,TRBJ1-1,-,TGTGCCAGTAGTATGTCCAGGAAAACTGAAGCTTTCTTT,CASSMSRKTEAFF
-,TRBV24-1,TRBJ2-1,many,TGTGCCACCAGTGATATTGACAGGAGCTCCTACAATGAGCAGTTCTTC,CATSDIDRSSYNEQFF
TRBD1,TRBV18,TRBJ1-2,-,TGTGCCAGCTCACCGGGGAGGGGGCCCGACTATGGCTACACCTTC,CASSPGRGPDYGYTF